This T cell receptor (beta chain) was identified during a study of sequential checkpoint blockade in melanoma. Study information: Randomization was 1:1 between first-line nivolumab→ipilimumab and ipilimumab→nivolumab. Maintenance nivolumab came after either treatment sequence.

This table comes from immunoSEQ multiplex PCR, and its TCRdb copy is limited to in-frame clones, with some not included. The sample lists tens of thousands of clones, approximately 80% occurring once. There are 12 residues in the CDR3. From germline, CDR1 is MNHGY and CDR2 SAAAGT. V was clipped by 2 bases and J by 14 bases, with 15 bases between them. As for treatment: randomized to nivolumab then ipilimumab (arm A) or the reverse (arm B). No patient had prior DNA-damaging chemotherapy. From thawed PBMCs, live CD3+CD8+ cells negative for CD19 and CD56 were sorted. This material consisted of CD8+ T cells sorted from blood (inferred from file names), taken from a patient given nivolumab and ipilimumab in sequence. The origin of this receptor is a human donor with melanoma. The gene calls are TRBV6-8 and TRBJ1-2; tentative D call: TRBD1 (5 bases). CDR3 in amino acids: CASSYEYWGDTF. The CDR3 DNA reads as TGTGCCAGCAGTTACGAATACTGGGGGGATACCTTC.